The 11 T cell receptor beta chains below were found in one sample sequenced in a study of graft-versus-host responses after intestinal transplantation. The protocol was immunoSEQ multiplex PCR, while the TCRdb copy is restricted to in-frame clones and leaves out a portion. Seen here are just over 40,000 clones, roughly 89% observed once, and the top ten hold about 2.1%. The specimen comprised PBMCs, sampled approximately 300 days after intestinal transplant. The receptors come from a human patient who received an intestinal transplant, so some T cells may come from the graft donor.

The V call is TRBV6-1, the J call TRBJ2-7; 15 nucleotides agree with TRBD2. The ends lost 5 bases at V and 4 bases at J; junction bases unmatched: 3. The CDR3 spans 15 residues. Germline CDR1 and CDR2: MNHNS and SASEGT. CDR3 protein: CASSRTSGGAYEQYF. The CDR3 nucleotides are TGTGCCAGCAGTCGGACTAGCGGGGGGGCTTACGAGCAGTACTTC.

The J gene is TRBJ1-2, the V gene TRBV11-2; tentatively, D is TRBD1 (5 bases). V lost 0 bases to trimming and J lost 4 bases, with 9 bases between them. This CDR3 has 14 amino acids. Germline V gives CDR1 SGHAT, CDR2 FQNNGV. The CDR3 nucleotides read TGTGCCAGCAGCTTAGATCCGGGGCGCTATGGCTACACCTTC. This encodes CASSLDPGRYGYTF. Full variable domain (missing parts from reference TRBV11-2 and TRBJ1-2): EAGVAQSPRYKIIEKRQSVAFWCNPISGHATLYWYQQILGQGPKLLIQFQNNGVVDDSQLPKDRFSAERLKGVDSTLKIQPAKLEDSAVYLCASSLDPGRYGYTFGSGTRLTVV.

This clone was seen a handful of times. The chain has TRBV7-9 and TRBJ2-2; TRBD1 might be the D (6 bases). Looked up from germline, CDR1 is SEHNR and CDR2 is FQNEAQ (reference sequence). CDR3 length: 17 amino acids. Between the trimmed V and J ends, which lost 7 bases and 1 base, there was a span of 19 bases. The CDR3 spells CASTPTGRLWNTGELFF. CDR3 bases: TGTGCCAGCACCCCGACAGGCAGACTCTGGAACACCGGGGAGCTGTTTTTT.

V gene TRBV5-1 combines with J gene TRBJ2-7; possible D gene TRBD1, 5 bases. In germline, CDR1 is SGHRS, CDR2 YFSETQ. CDR3 length equals 12 residues. The V and J ends lost 4 bases and 4 bases respectively, with 9 bases between them. The CDR3 here is CASSNNRYEQYF. The CDR3 bases are TGCGCCAGCAGCAACAACAGGTACGAGCAGTACTTC.

V is TRBV19 and J is TRBJ1-5, with 11 bases that match TRBD1. Trimming removed 2 bases from V and 4 bases from J; junction bases left unmatched: 7. There are 17 residues in the CDR3. The germline V gene encodes CDR1 LNHDA and CDR2 SQIVND (reference sequence). The CDR3 DNA reads TGTGCCAGTAGTATATTTAGGGGACAGGGGGTTAATCAGCCCCAGCATTTT. It encodes CASSIFRGQGVNQPQHF.

V usage is TRBV6-5 and J usage is TRBJ2-2; D perhaps matches TRBD1 (6 bases). Trimming took 10 bases from V and 3 from J, leaving 18 bases between them. Germline CDR1 is MNHEY and CDR2 is SVGAGI. The CDR3 is 15 residues long. This chain's CDR3 is CATRQVRVDTGELFF. CDR3 in DNA: TGTGCCACAAGACAGGTTAGGGTGGACACCGGGGAGCTGTTTTTT.

This chain links TRBV9 with TRBJ1-2; TRBD1 aligns across 7 bases. The CDR3 sequence is 14 residues long. The V gene's germline CDR1 is SGDLS and CDR2 YYNGEE. After removal of 3 bases from V and 4 bases from J, the junction contained 6 bases not matched to a gene. CDR3 protein: CASSADRESYGYTF. CDR3 DNA: TGTGCCAGCAGCGCCGACAGGGAGAGCTATGGCTACACCTTC.

The chain employs TRBV5-1 and TRBJ1-5, with 9 bases that match TRBD1. The CDR3 extends over 18 amino acids. CDR1 SGHRS and CDR2 YFSETQ come from the germline V gene. The ends lost 4 bases at V and 1 base at J; junction bases unmatched: 12. The DNA for the CDR3 is TGCGCCAGCAGCCTATACTCATCAGGGACAGGGAGCAATCAGCCCCAGCATTTT. It specifies CASSLYSSGTGSNQPQHF.

This clone was recorded only once. V gene TRBV9 combines with J gene TRBJ1-2, with D perhaps matching TRBD1 (6 bases). The CDR3 length is 14 residues. Per germline, CDR1 SGDLS and CDR2 YYNGEE. Trimming pared 3 bases from V and 7 bases from J, leaving 16 bases between. In DNA, the CDR3 is TGTGCCAGCAGCGCCGTTACAGGGTCTGGTGGCTACACCTTC. It codes for CASSAVTGSGGYTF.

The chain recombines TRBV9 with TRBJ2-7, with TRBD1 identical over 8 bases. Germline trimming cut 4 bases from V and 5 bases from J; bases unmatched to any gene: 5. Germline CDR1 is SGDLS and CDR2 is YYNGEE. The CDR3 loop spans 13 amino acids. The CDR3 DNA sequence: TGTGCCAGCAGCCAGGGGGCGATTGACGAGCAGTACTTC. Amino acid sequence: CASSQGAIDEQYF.

The chain employs TRBV4-1 and TRBJ2-7, with 8 positions matching TRBD1. This CDR3 comprises 15 residues. Per germline, CDR1 MGHRA and CDR2 YSYEKL. V gave up 0 bases and J gave up 2 bases; unmatched junction bases: 3. Here the CDR3 DNA reads TGCGCCAGCAGCCAAGAGCAGGGGGCAGCCTACGAGCAGTACTTC. It translates to CASSQEQGAAYEQYF.